This T cell receptor beta chain was captured in a study of T cell responses to AZD1222 COVID-19 vaccine. V lost 2 bases and J lost 8, with 21 bases in between. This CDR3 is built from 16 residues. The germline CDR1 and CDR2 sequences are MNHEY and SVGAGI. Study results and limitations: Increased Spike-specific TCR breadth and depth were observed after two AZD1222 doses. There were repertoire samples only from the period after the peak T cell response. Within unmutated variant regions lay the reported targets of nearly half of spike-specific TCRs.

On this clone itself: Its cognate antigen is unknown.

Clones were read by immunoSEQ multiplex PCR, and TCRdb kept only the in-frame ones, dropping some. The sample holds 99,000 or so clones; about 94% are singletons and the top ten take less than 5%. The source material was peripheral blood, sampled on day 0 of AZD1222 vaccination. The receptor was isolated from an adult in good health. J is TRBJ1-2 and V is TRBV6-5; D is ambiguous. The CDR3 loop is CASSYAGGSVHSGYTF. CDR3 coding DNA: TGTGCCAGCAGTTACGCAGGTGGAAGCGTCCATAGCGGCTACACCTTC.